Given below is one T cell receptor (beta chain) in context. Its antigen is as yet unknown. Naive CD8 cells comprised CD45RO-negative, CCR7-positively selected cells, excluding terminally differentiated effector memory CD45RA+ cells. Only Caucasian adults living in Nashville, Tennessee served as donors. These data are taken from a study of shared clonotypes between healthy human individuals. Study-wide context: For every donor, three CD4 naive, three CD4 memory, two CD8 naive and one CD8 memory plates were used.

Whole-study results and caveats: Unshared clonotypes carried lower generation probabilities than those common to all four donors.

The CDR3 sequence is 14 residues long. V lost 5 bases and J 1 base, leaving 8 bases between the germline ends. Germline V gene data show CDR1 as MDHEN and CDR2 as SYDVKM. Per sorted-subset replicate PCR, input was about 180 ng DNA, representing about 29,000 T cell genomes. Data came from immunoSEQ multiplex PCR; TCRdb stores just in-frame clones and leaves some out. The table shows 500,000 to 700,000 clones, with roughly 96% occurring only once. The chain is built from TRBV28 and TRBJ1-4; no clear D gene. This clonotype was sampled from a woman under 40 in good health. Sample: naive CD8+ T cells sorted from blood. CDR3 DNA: TGTGCCAGCAGTCCCCGAATAACTAATGAAAAACTGTTTTTT. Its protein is CASSPRITNEKLFF.